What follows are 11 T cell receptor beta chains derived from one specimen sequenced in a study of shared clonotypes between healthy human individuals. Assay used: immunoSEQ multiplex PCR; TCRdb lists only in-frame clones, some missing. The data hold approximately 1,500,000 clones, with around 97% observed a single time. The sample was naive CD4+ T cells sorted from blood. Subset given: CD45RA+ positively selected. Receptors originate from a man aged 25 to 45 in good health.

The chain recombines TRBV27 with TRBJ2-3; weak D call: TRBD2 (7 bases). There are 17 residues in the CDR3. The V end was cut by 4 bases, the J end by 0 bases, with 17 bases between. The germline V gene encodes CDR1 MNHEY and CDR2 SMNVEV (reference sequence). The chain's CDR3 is CASSSSLSGTSTDTQYF. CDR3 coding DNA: TGTGCCAGCAGTTCCAGTTTGAGCGGGACAAGCACAGATACGCAGTATTTT.

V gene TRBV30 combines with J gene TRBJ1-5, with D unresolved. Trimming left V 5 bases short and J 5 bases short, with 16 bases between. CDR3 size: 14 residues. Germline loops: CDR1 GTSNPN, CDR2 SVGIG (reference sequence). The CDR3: CAWFSVAADQPQHF. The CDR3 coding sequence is TGTGCCTGGTTTTCTGTGGCTGCCGATCAGCCCCAGCATTTT.

CDR3 DNA: TGTGCCAGCAGTTACCCGACTAGCCCGACCCGCAATGAGCAGTTCTTC. Protein product: CASSYPTSPTRNEQFF. The J gene is TRBJ2-1, the V gene TRBV6-5; 7 nucleotides line up with TRBD2. Germline loops: CDR1 MNHEY, CDR2 SVGAGI. The CDR3 is 16 amino acids. V lost 2 bases and J lost 6; bases outside the gene matches: 10.

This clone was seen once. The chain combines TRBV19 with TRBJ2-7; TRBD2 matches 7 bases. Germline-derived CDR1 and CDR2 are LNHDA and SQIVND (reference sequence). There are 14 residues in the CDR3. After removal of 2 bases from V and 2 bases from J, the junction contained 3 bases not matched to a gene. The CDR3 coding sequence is TGTGCCAGTAGTATAAAGGGACTACCCTACGAGCAGTACTTC. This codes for CASSIKGLPYEQYF. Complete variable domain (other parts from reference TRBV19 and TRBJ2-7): DGGITQSPKYLFRKEGQNVTLSCEQNLNHDAMYWYRQDPGQGLRLIYYSQIVNDFQKGDIAEGYSVSREKKESFPLTVTSAQKNPTAFYLCASSIKGLPYEQYFGPGTRLTVT.

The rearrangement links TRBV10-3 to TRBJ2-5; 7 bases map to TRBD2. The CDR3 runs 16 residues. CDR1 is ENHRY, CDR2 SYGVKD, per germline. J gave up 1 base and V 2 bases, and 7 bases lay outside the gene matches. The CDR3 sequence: CAISESGAGIQETQYF. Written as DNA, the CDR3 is TGTGCCATCAGTGAGAGCGGAGCGGGAATCCAAGAGACCCAGTACTTC.

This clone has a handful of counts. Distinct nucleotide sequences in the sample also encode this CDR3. The CDR3 is CASSQDRYGYTF. As DNA, the CDR3 is TGCGCCAGCAGCCAGGACCGCTATGGCTACACCTTC. The chain carries TRBV5-1 and TRBJ1-2; D uncertain. V dropped 4 bases and J dropped 4 bases, with 8 bases sitting between them. This CDR3 has 12 amino acids. Germline V gene data show CDR1 as SGHRS and CDR2 as YFSETQ.

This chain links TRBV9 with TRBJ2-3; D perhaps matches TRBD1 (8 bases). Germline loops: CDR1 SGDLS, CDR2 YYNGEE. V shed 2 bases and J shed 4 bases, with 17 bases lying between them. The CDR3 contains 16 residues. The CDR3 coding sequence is TGTGCCAGCAGCGTGTTGAGCGGGACAGGCCCAGATACGCAGTATTTT. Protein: CASSVLSGTGPDTQYF.

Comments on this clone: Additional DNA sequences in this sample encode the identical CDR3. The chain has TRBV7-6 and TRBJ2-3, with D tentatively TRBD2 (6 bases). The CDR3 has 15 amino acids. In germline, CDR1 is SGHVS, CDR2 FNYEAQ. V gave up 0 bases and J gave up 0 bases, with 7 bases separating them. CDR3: CASSLASGSTDTQYF. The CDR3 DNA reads TGTGCCAGCAGCTTAGCTAGCGGAAGCACAGATACGCAGTATTTT.

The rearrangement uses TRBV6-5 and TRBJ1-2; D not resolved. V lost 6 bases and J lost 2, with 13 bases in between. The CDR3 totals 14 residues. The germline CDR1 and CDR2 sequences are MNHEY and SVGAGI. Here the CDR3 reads CASRLHYGNYGYTF. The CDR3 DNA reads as TGTGCCAGCAGGCTGCACTATGGCAACTATGGCTACACCTTC.

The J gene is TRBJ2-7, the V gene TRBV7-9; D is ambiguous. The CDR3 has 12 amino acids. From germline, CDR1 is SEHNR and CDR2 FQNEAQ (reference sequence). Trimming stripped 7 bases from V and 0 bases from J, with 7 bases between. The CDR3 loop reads CASKADSYEQYF. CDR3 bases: TGTGCCAGCAAGGCTGACTCCTACGAGCAGTACTTC.

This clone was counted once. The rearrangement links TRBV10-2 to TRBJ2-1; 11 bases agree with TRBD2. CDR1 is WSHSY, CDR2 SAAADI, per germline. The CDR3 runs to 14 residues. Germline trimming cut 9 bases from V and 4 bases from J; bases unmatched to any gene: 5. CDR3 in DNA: TGCGCCAGAGCTAGCGGGAGGTTTTACAATGAGCAGTTCTTC. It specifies CARASGRFYNEQFF.